A single sample is the source of the 27 T cell receptor beta chains below, sequenced in a study of vaccination and CD4 T cells after COVID-19. The treatment: roughly ten-day PBMC culture with coronavirus spike peptide pools or control peptides (ViraFEST assay). CD4+ T lymphocytes from the unexposed donor were collected before the COVID-19 pandemic (2011-2018). Their antigen targets remain unknown. Sequencing of cultured CD4+ T cell DNA used the Oncomine TCR Beta short-read assay. TCRdb reprocessed the PCR reads via MiXCR and lists one record per CDR3 protein. The sample has approximately 7,000 distinct CDR3 sequences, 30% to 45% seen once; the top ten hold under 20%. The specimen sequenced was CD4+ T cells from blood, cultured in vitro. Receptor source: a human donor in good health.

The V and J genes are TRBV7-9 and TRBJ2-1; D might be TRBD1 (5 bases). Germline V lookup: CDR1 SEHNR, CDR2 FQNEAQ (reference sequence). Trimming cost V 5 bases and J 8 bases, with 13 bases left between them. This CDR3 is 13 amino acids long. The CDR3 bases are TGTGCCAGCAGCGTACAGGCGGTCCATGAGCAGTTCTTC. As protein: CASSVQAVHEQFF.

The chain combines TRBV20-1 with TRBJ2-5, with 12 positions matching TRBD2. The CDR3 loop spans 16 amino acids. The V and J ends lost 3 bases and 5 bases, in that order; junction bases with no gene match: 10. CDR1 is DFQATT and CDR2 is SNEGSKA in the germline V gene (reference sequence). The CDR3 loop reads CSARVASGRAVETQYF. The DNA for the CDR3 is TGCAGTGCTAGGGTGGCTAGCGGGAGGGCCGTGGAGACCCAGTACTTC.

This clonotype has more than one count but fewer than ten. The chain combines TRBV19 with TRBJ2-4, with 13 bases that match TRBD2. The CDR3 spans 20 residues. CDR1 LNHDA and CDR2 SQIVND come from the germline V gene (reference sequence). J lost 3 bases, V lost 4 bases, and 15 bases had no gene match. The CDR3 loop is CASSTRTSGGLRVVKNIQYF. The CDR3 DNA sequence: TGTGCCAGTAGTACCAGGACTAGCGGGGGCCTCCGGGTAGTCAAAAACATTCAGTACTTC. Filled out from reference TRBV19 and TRBJ2-4, the complete variable domain reads DGGITQSPKYLFRKEGQNVTLSCEQNLNHDAMYWYRQDPGQGLRLIYYSQIVNDFQKGDIAEGYSVSREKKESFPLTVTSAQKNPTAFYLCASSTRTSGGLRVVKNIQYFGAGTRLSVL.

This chain uses TRBV5-8 with TRBJ1-5; weak D call: TRBD1 (5 bases). Trimming removed 5 bases at V and 6 bases at J, with 12 bases between. The length of the CDR3 is 13 residues. Germline-derived CDR1 and CDR2 are SGHTS and YDEGEE. The CDR3 region has the DNA TGTGCCAGCAGGGCCTTGGGGGGTCAGCCCCAGCATTTT. Protein product: CASRALGGQPQHF.

This clonotype was counted a few times. The CDR3 here is CASSELAGAAETQYF. CDR3 DNA: TGTGCCAGCAGTGAGCTAGCGGGAGCGGCTGAGACCCAGTACTTC. The chain has TRBV6-4 and TRBJ2-5; 10 bases fit TRBD2. With V trimmed by 3 bases and J by 5 bases, 6 bases remained unmatched. This CDR3 is 15 amino acids long. Per the germline V gene, CDR1 is MRHNA and CDR2 is SNTAGT.

The chain is built from TRBV18 and TRBJ2-2, with 12 bases lining up with TRBD2. V lost 1 base, J lost 5 bases, and 8 bases stayed unmatched. The CDR3 is 18 residues long. The germline gives CDR1 KGHSH, CDR2 LQKENI. The CDR3 DNA follows: TGTGCCAGCTCACCACTTGGACTAGCGGGGTTTGGGACCGGGGAGCTGTTTTTT. It specifies CASSPLGLAGFGTGELFF. Complete variable domain (other parts from reference TRBV18 and TRBJ2-2): NAGVMQNPRHLVRRRGQEARLRCSPMKGHSHVYWYRQLPEEGLKFMVYLQKENIIDESGMPKERFSAEFPKEGPSILRIQQVVRGDSAAYFCASSPLGLAGFGTGELFFGEGSRLTVL.

This clonotype was seen only a few times. The rearrangement joins TRBV6-1 to TRBJ2-1; 9 bases match TRBD2. This CDR3 contains 14 residues. The V gene's germline CDR1 is MNHNS and CDR2 SASEGT. J was trimmed by 6 bases and V by 6 bases; bases with no gene match: 6. The CDR3 loop is CASRSSGVINEQFF. CDR3 DNA sequence: TGTGCCAGCAGGTCTAGCGGGGTGATCAATGAGCAGTTCTTC.

J is TRBJ2-1 and V is TRBV7-9; the match to TRBD1 covers 10 bases. The trim removed 4 bases at V and 9 bases at J, leaving 0 bases unmatched. The CDR3 runs 12 residues. Germline V CDR1 and CDR2: SEHNR, FQNEAQ (reference sequence). This CDR3 reads CASSWDRGEQFF. DNA for the CDR3: TGTGCCAGCAGCTGGGACAGGGGTGAGCAGTTCTTC.

The gene calls are TRBV5-4 and TRBJ2-3; perhaps TRBD1 as D (6 bases). The V gene lost 4 bases and the J gene lost 0 bases, with 12 bases spanning the gap. This CDR3 has 15 amino acids. Germline V CDR1 and CDR2: SGHNT, YYREEE (reference sequence). CDR3 in amino acids: CASSATGHSTDTQYF. CDR3 sequence (DNA): TGTGCCAGCAGCGCTACAGGGCATAGCACAGATACGCAGTATTTT.

The chain is built from TRBV19 and TRBJ1-2; tentative D call: TRBD1 (5 bases). The CDR3 runs to 13 residues. The germline CDR1 and CDR2 sequences are LNHDA and SQIVND (reference sequence). V was shortened by 7 bases and J by 3 bases, with 12 bases between the two germline ends. The chain's CDR3 is CASIQGGHYGYTF. In nucleotides, the CDR3 is TGTGCCAGTATCCAGGGCGGTCACTATGGCTACACCTTC. Together with reference TRBV19 and TRBJ1-2, the CDR3 gives the full variable domain: DGGITQSPKYLFRKEGQNVTLSCEQNLNHDAMYWYRQDPGQGLRLIYYSQIVNDFQKGDIAEGYSVSREKKESFPLTVTSAQKNPTAFYLCASIQGGHYGYTFGSGTRLTVV.

This sequence joins TRBV7-7 and TRBJ2-5; D ambiguous. CDR1 is SSHAT and CDR2 is FNYEAQ in the germline V gene (reference sequence). This CDR3 contains 13 residues. V was shortened by 5 bases and J by 7 bases, with 14 bases between the two germline ends. CDR3 sequence reads: CASSPGTEGTQYF. Here the CDR3 DNA reads TGTGCCAGCAGCCCTGGCACAGAAGGGACCCAGTACTTC.

This clonotype showed up just a few times. J is TRBJ2-7 and V is TRBV6-2 or TRBV6-3; TRBD2 matches at 8 bases. V shed 5 bases, J shed 4 bases, and the junction held 7 bases outside the gene matches. From germline, CDR1 is MNHEY and CDR2 SVGEGT. The CDR3 contains 14 residues. The chain's CDR3 is CASSPREGVYEQYF. DNA for the CDR3: TGTGCCAGCAGTCCCCGGGAGGGTGTTTACGAGCAGTACTTC.

The chain has TRBV7-6 and TRBJ1-2; perhaps TRBD1 as D (5 bases). V shed 3 bases and J shed 6 bases, with 11 bases lying between them. The CDR3 is 13 amino acids. Germline CDR1 is SGHVS and CDR2 is FNYEAQ. The CDR3 loop is CASSFRPGDGYTF. For the CDR3, the DNA is TGTGCCAGCAGCTTCAGACCGGGGGATGGCTACACCTTC.

The J gene is TRBJ2-5, the V gene TRBV11-2, with 8 bases that match TRBD1. CDR3 length equals 15 residues. CDR1 SGHAT and CDR2 FQNNGV come from the germline V gene. V trimming: 1 base; J trimming: 4 bases; junction bases outside the gene matches: 5. The CDR3, as DNA: TGTGCCAGCAGCTTAGCCCCCGGGACAGGAGAGACCCAGTACTTC. It translates to CASSLAPGTGETQYF.

This clonotype appeared a few times. The chain combines TRBV27 with TRBJ1-4; possible D gene TRBD1, 5 bases. Trimming took off 6 bases at V and 7 bases at J, with 9 bases between the two ends. This CDR3 comprises 12 residues. Germline V CDR1 and CDR2: MNHEY, SMNVEV (reference sequence). CDR3 bases: TGTGCCAGCAGATCGGGGACTGAAAAACTGTTTTTT. This encodes CASRSGTEKLFF.

CDR3 protein: CASSLTPVSGHPYEQYF. For the CDR3, the DNA is TGTGCCAGCAGCTTGACGCCAGTGTCGGGACACCCCTACGAGCAGTACTTC. The chain employs TRBV11-2 and TRBJ2-7, with D possibly matching TRBD1 (6 bases). CDR1 SGHAT and CDR2 FQNNGV come from the germline V gene. V lost 3 bases to trimming and J lost 2 bases, with 20 bases between them. This CDR3 spans 17 amino acids.

This clonotype occurred a few times. V usage is TRBV7-9 and J usage is TRBJ2-5; 12 bases line up with TRBD1. The junction had 3 bases not matched to a gene; V was cut back by 1 base and J by 3 bases. Germline CDR1 is SEHNR and CDR2 is FQNEAQ (reference sequence). The CDR3 runs to 16 residues. In DNA, the CDR3 is TGTGCCAGCAGCTTAGGGGACAGGGGGCTGAAAGAGACCCAGTACTTC. This gives the protein CASSLGDRGLKETQYF.

The chain has TRBV7-2 and TRBJ2-3; the D gene is possibly TRBD2 (6 bases). The CDR3 consists of 14 residues. V lost 5 bases and J 4 bases, leaving 13 bases between the germline ends. CDR1 SGHTA and CDR2 FQGNSA come from the germline V gene. The CDR3 spells CASSPGRLADTQYF. CDR3 nucleotides: TGTGCCAGCAGCCCGGGGAGGTTGGCAGATACGCAGTATTTT.

The V and J genes are TRBV20-1 and TRBJ1-3; a weak D match, TRBD1 (6 bases). Trimming took off 2 bases at V and 2 bases at J, with 7 bases between the two ends. Germline V gives CDR1 DFQATT, CDR2 SNEGSKA (reference sequence). The CDR3 runs 13 residues. The chain's CDR3 is CSARWTAGNTIYF. The CDR3 nucleotides are TGCAGTGCTAGATGGACAGCTGGAAACACCATATATTTT.

The chain carries TRBV6-1 and TRBJ2-7, with 8 nucleotides matching TRBD1. The CDR3 runs 14 residues. V shed 6 bases, J shed 4 bases, and the junction held 8 bases outside the gene matches. Germline V gene sequence: CDR1 MNHNS, CDR2 SASEGT. CDR3: CASSAGTGYYEQYF. CDR3 nucleotide sequence: TGTGCCAGCAGCGCCGGGACAGGATATTACGAGCAGTACTTC.

The genes are TRBV6-1 and TRBJ2-5; a possible D gene is TRBD1 (5 bases). Germline V gene data show CDR1 as MNHNS and CDR2 as SASEGT. Trimming shortened V by 6 bases and J by 3 bases, and 14 bases separated the two germline ends. The CDR3 consists of 14 residues. Here the CDR3 DNA reads TGTGCCAGCAGGCCAGGACAAGTCAAAGAGACCCAGTACTTC. Its protein is CASRPGQVKETQYF.

This clonotype was counted between two and nine times. The chain links TRBV12-3 or TRBV12-4 to TRBJ1-6; 9 nucleotides line up with TRBD1. Trimming cost V 5 bases and J 9 bases; bases outside gene matches: 8. CDR3 length: 15 amino acids. CDR3 sequence reads: CASSQAGTGSSPLHF. The CDR3 bases are TGTGCCAGCAGTCAGGCCGGGACAGGGAGTTCACCCCTCCACTTT.

This clonotype has only a few counts. The J gene is TRBJ2-3, the V gene TRBV7-9; a weak D match, TRBD2 (5 bases). The CDR3 has 14 residues. The germline V gene encodes CDR1 SEHNR and CDR2 FQNEAQ (reference sequence). V shed 5 bases and J shed 5 bases, with 14 bases lying between them. CDR3 in amino acids: CASSVGLDKDTQYF. CDR3 DNA sequence: TGTGCCAGCAGCGTCGGACTGGATAAAGATACGCAGTATTTT.

This clonotype has only a few counts. The CDR3 here is CASSEGADGYTF. The CDR3 DNA reads as TGCGCCAGCAGTGAGGGGGCAGATGGCTACACCTTC. This rearrangement joins TRBV10-2 to TRBJ1-2; weak D call: TRBD1 (5 bases). The germline V gene has CDR1 WSHSY and CDR2 SAAADI. This CDR3 is built from 12 residues. The ends were cut back, 2 bases at V and 6 bases at J, with 7 bases in the middle.

The J gene is TRBJ1-5, the V gene TRBV20-1; possible D gene TRBD1, 6 bases. The CDR3 runs to 17 residues. V was trimmed by 0 bases and J by 6 bases, leaving 21 bases between them. The germline CDR1 and CDR2 sequences are DFQATT and SNEGSKA (reference sequence). The CDR3: CSARDLTGTLATQPQHF. CDR3 bases: TGCAGTGCTAGAGATCTTACAGGGACGTTAGCAACTCAGCCCCAGCATTTT.

The CDR3 sequence is CASSLQGGGNTEAFF. The CDR3 DNA reads TGTGCCAGCAGCTTACAAGGAGGGGGAAACACTGAAGCTTTCTTT. This rearrangement joins TRBV7-2 to TRBJ1-1, with D maybe TRBD1 (6 bases). Germline V gene data show CDR1 as SGHTA and CDR2 as FQGNSA. Trimming took off 2 bases at V and 2 bases at J, with 12 bases between the two ends. This CDR3 comprises 15 residues. Full variable domain (rest looked up from reference TRBV7-2 and TRBJ1-1): GAGVSQSPSNKVTEKGKDVELRCDPISGHTALYWYRQSLGQGLEFLIYFQGNSAPDKSGLPSDRFSAERTGGSVSTLTIQRTQQEDSAVYLCASSLQGGGNTEAFFGQGTRLTVV.

The V gene is TRBV6-5, the J gene TRBJ2-5; D is unresolved. The assigned J gene may be wrong: the sequence end matches TRBJ2-7 better. CDR1 is MNHEY and CDR2 is SVGAGI in the germline V gene. This CDR3 spans 16 amino acids. DNA of the CDR3: TGTGCCAGCAGTTACAATCGACCCAGCCAATACTACGAGCAGTACTTC. Translating it yields CASSYNRPSQYYEQYF.